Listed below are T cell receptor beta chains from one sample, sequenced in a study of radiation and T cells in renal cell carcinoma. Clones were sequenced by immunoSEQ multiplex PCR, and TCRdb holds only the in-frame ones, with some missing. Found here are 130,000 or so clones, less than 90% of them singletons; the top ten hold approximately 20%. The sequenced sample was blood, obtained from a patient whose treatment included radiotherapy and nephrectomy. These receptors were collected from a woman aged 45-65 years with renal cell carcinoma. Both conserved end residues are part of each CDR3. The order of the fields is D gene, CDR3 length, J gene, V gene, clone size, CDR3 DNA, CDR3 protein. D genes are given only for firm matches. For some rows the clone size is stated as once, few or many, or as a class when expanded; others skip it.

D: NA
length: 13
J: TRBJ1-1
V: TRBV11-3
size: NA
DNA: TGTGCCAGCAGCTTAGATTACAATAGTGAAGCTTTCTTT
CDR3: CASSLDYNSEAFF

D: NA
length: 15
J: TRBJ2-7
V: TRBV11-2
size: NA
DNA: TGTGCCAGCAGCTTAGAGGCCAGGAGGATCTACGAGCAGTACTTC
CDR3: CASSLEARRIYEQYF

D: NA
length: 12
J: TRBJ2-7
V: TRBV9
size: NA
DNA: TGTGCCAGCAGCGCACAGGGTAATGAGCAGTACTTC
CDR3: CASSAQGNEQYF

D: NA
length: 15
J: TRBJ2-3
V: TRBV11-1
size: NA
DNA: TGTGCCAGCAGCCCGGACCAGAAAGGCCCAGATACGCAGTATTTT
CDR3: CASSPDQKGPDTQYF

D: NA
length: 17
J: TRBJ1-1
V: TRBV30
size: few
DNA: TGTGCCTGGAGTGTACGGTTAGAGACAATTACGAACACTGAAGCTTTCTTT
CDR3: CAWSVRLETITNTEAFF

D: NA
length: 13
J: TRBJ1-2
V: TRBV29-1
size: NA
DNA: TGCAGCGCTCAGGGGACTGTGGGCTATGGCTACACCTTC
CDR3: CSAQGTVGYGYTF

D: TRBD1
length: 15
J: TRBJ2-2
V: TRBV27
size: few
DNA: TGTGCCAGCAGCCGACAGGGGTCGGGCACCGGGGAGCTGTTTTTT
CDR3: CASSRQGSGTGELFF

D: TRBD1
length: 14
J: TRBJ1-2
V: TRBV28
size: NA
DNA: TGTGCCAGCAGTGAGCAGGACAGGGGTGGTGGCTACACCTTC
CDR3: CASSEQDRGGGYTF

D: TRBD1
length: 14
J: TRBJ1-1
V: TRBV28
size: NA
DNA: TGTGCCAGCAGAGTACTTACAGGGGGCCCTGAAGCTTTCTTT
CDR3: CASRVLTGGPEAFF

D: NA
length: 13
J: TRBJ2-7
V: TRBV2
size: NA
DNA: TGTGCCAGCAGTAAAGACAGGAACTACGAGCAGTACTTC
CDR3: CASSKDRNYEQYF

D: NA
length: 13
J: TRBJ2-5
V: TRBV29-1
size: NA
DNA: TGCAGCGTTGGCCGGGCCCCCCAAGAGACCCAGTACTTC
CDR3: CSVGRAPQETQYF

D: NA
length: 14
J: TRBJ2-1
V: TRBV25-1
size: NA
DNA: TGTGCCAGCAGTGTACTGGGCAGGGCCGCTGAGCAGTTCTTC
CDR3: CASSVLGRAAEQFF

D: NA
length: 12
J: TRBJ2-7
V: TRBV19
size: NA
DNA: TGTGCCAGTGCGGACTATGAGTACGAGCAGTACTTC
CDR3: CASADYEYEQYF

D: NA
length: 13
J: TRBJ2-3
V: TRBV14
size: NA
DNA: TGTGCCAGCAGCCATTTTGGAACAGATACGCAGTATTTT
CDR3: CASSHFGTDTQYF

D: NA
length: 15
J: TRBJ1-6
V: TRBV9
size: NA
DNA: TGTGCCAGCAGCTTGGTTGGGCAGTATAATTCACCCCTCCACTTT
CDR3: CASSLVGQYNSPLHF

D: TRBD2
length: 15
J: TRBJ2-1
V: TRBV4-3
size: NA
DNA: TGCGCCAGCAGCAGGACTAGCGGGGGGTACAATGAGCAGTTCTTC
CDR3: CASSRTSGGYNEQFF

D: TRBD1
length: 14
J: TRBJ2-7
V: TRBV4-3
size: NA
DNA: TGCGCCAGCAGCCAAGGCAGGGGGCTCTACGAGCAGTACTTC
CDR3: CASSQGRGLYEQYF

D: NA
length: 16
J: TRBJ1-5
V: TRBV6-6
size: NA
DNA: TGTGCCACGATTTCACGACCCACGCGGGGCAATCAGCCCCAGCATTTT
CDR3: CATISRPTRGNQPQHF

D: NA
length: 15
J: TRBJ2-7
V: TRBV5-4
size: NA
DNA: TGTGCCAGCAGCTTGGACAGGGCTCTACGGGGCGAGCAGTACTTC
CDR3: CASSLDRALRGEQYF

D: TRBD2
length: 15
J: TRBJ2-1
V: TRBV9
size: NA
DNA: TGTGCCAGCAGCGAACTAGCGGGAGCCTACAATGAGCAGTTCTTC
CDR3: CASSELAGAYNEQFF

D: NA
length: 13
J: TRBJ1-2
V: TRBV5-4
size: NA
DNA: TGTGCCAGCAGCTTGGGCCCTAACTATGGCTACACCTTC
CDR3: CASSLGPNYGYTF

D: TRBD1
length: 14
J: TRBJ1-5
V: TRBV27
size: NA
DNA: TGTGCCAGCAGGACTACAGGGGGGGAGCAGCCCCAGCATTTT
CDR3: CASRTTGGEQPQHF

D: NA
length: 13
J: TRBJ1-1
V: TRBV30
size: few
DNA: TGTGCCTGGAGGATACATGATAACACTGAAGCTTTCTTT
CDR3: CAWRIHDNTEAFF

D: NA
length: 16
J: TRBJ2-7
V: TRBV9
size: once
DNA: TGTGCCAGCAGCGTAGGGGGGAATGAAGGCCATAGCGAGCAGTACTTC
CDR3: CASSVGGNEGHSEQYF

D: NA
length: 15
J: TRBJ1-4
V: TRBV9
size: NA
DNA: TGTGCCAGCAGCGTAAAAGCGGGGTGGAATGAAAAACTGTTTTTT
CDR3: CASSVKAGWNEKLFF

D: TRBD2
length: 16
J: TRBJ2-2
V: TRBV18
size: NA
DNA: TGTGCCAGCTCACCACCGTCCAGGGAGGGAACCGGGGAGCTGTTTTTT
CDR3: CASSPPSREGTGELFF

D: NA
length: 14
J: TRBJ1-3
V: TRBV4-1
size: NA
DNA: TGCGCCAGCAGCCAAGATCAAGACGGAAACACCATATATTTT
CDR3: CASSQDQDGNTIYF

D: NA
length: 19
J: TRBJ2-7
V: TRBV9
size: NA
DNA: TGTGCCAGCAGCTTCCTTTTTAGGGGGGGCCGGACGGATCTATACGAGCAGTACTTC
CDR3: CASSFLFRGGRTDLYEQYF

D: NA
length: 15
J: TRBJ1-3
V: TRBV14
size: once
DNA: TGTGCCAGCAGCTATCTAGGGGAGACTGGAAACACCATATATTTT
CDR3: CASSYLGETGNTIYF

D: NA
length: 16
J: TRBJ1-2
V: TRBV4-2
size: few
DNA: TGTGCCAGCAGCCACCACGTCAGGGATCCTCGCTATGGCTACACCTTC
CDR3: CASSHHVRDPRYGYTF

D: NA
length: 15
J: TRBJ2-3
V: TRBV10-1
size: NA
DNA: TGCGCCAGCAGTGAACGGACTTCCTCCGCAGATACGCAGTATTTT
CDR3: CASSERTSSADTQYF

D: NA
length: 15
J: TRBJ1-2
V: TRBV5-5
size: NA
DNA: TGTGCCAGCAGCAGGGTCCCCGGGGAGGACTATGGCTACACCTTC
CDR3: CASSRVPGEDYGYTF

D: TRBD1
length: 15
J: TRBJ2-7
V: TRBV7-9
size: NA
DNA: TGTGCCAGCAGCGTATTGGGCAGGGGGTCCTACGAGCAGTACTTC
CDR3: CASSVLGRGSYEQYF

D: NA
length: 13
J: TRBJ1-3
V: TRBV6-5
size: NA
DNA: TGTGCCAGCAGGACGACTGGAGGAAACACCATATATTTT
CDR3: CASRTTGGNTIYF

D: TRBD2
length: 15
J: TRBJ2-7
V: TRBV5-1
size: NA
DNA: TGCGCCAGCTCCGACTGGCTAGCGGGTGCCTACGAGCAGTACTTC
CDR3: CASSDWLAGAYEQYF

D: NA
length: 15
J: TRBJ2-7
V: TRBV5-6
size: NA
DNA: TGTGCCAGCAGCGTCCGCGGGACTCCGAGGCGCGAGCAGTACTTC
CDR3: CASSVRGTPRREQYF

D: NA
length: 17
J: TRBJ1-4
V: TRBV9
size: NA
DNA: TGTGCCAGCAGCGCCGGGACTAAGGGCGGGACTAATGAAAAACTGTTTTTT
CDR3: CASSAGTKGGTNEKLFF

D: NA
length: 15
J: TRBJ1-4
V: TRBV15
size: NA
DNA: TGTGCCACCAGCTGGACAGTGACAACTAATGAAAAACTGTTTTTT
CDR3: CATSWTVTTNEKLFF

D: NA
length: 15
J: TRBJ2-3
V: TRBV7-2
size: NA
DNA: TGTGCCAGCATACCGTCGGGGGGCCCGGGAGATACGCAGTATTTT
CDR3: CASIPSGGPGDTQYF

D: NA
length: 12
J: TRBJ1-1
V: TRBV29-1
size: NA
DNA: TGCAGCGTTGGGGAATATGACACTGAAGCTTTCTTT
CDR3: CSVGEYDTEAFF

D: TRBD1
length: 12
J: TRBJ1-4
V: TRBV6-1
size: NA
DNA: TGTGCCACCCTGACAGGGAATGAAAAACTGTTTTTT
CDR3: CATLTGNEKLFF

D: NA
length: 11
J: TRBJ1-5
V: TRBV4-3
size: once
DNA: TGCGCCAGCAGCGGGGATCAGCCCCAGCATTTT
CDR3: CASSGDQPQHF

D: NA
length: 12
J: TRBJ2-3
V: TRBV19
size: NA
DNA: TGTGCCAGTAGTATTGGGGGAGATACGCAGTATTTT
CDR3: CASSIGGDTQYF

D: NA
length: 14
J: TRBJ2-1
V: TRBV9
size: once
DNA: TGTGCCAGCAGCGTCCAGGGTTCTGTAAATGAGCAGTTCTTC
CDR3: CASSVQGSVNEQFF

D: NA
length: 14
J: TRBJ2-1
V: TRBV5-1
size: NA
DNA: TGCGCCAGCAGCTCGGAGGGCAGTCAAAATGAGCAGTTCTTC
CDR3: CASSSEGSQNEQFF

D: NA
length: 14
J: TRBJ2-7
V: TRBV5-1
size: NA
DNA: TGCGCCAGCAGCTCCGGGACACCCACATACGAGCAGTACTTC
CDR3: CASSSGTPTYEQYF